This T cell receptor beta chain is from a study of T cells in narcolepsy. Profiling relied on immunoSEQ multiplex PCR, and the TCRdb table lists in-frame clones only, not all of them. The profile shows 28,000 or so clones, 86% of them singletons. General study findings and limits: Reportedly, autoreactive clonotypes were serially detected in patients' blood but not controls'. Same-patient CSF and blood CD4+ T cell clonotypes included HCRT-specific and TRIB2-specific autoreactive ones. Autoreactive clone sequences were missing from some blood memory CD4+ repertoires.

Regarding this clone: Its antigen is still unknown.

This CDR3 is 14 amino acids long. Germline V lookup: CDR1 MDHEN, CDR2 SYDVKM. Trimming removed 8 bases from V and 0 bases from J, with 11 bases in between. The V gene is TRBV28, the J gene TRBJ1-5; D possibly corresponds to TRBD1 (5 bases). This TCR derives from a human donor with narcolepsy. The material sequenced was CD45RA- memory CD4+ T cells from PBMCs. This CDR3 is CASRDGYSNQPQHF. The CDR3 DNA sequence: TGTGCCAGCCGGGACGGTTATAGCAATCAGCCCCAGCATTTT.